This is a list of T cell receptor beta chains from one sample in a study of T cells in Graves' hyperthyroidism and ophthalmopathy. TCRdb independently ran MiXCR on the multiplex PCR reads; one entry per CDR3 protein. The data hold approximately 480,000 distinct CDR3 sequences, with around 20% observed a single time. Material: blood. Receptors were obtained from a man aged 18 to 35 with Graves' hyperthyroidism. Both conserved end residues are part of each CDR3. Each record gives: D gene, J gene, V gene, clone size, CDR3 protein, CDR3 DNA. A D gene is named only where the DNA matches it firmly. Clone size appears in some rows only: once, few, many, or a class for an expanded clone.

>.|TRBJ1-2|TRBV6-1|many
CASSEAGHPSSYGYTF
TGTGCCAGCAGTGAAGCGGGACACCCGAGCAGCTATGGCTACACCTTC
>.|TRBJ1-1|TRBV29-1|many
CSVATSEAFF
TGCAGCGTGGCAACATCTGAAGCTTTCTTT
>.|TRBJ1-1|TRBV20-1|few
CSARAPGNPNTEAFF
TGCAGTGCTAGAGCCCCCGGGAACCCCAACACTGAAGCTTTCTTT
>.|TRBJ2-2|TRBV6-1|many
CASSDLRGYTGELFF
TGTGCCAGCAGTGATCTGCGGGGATACACCGGGGAGCTGTTTTTT
>TRBD2|TRBJ2-2|TRBV12-3/TRBV12-4|.
CASSPHSGRAMDTGELFF
TGTGCCAGCAGTCCCCATAGCGGGAGGGCTATGGACACCGGGGAGCTGTTTTTT
>TRBD2|TRBJ2-5|TRBV6-1|many
CASSAGGGQETQYF
TGTGCCAGCAGTGCCGGGGGGGGACAAGAGACCCAGTACTTC
>.|TRBJ2-7|TRBV30|.
CAWSDPDEQYF
TGTGCCTGGAGTGACCCTGACGAGCAGTACTTC
>.|TRBJ2-5|TRBV24-1|.
CATSDSPKTGEETQYF
TGTGCCACCAGTGATTCCCCTAAGACAGGAGAAGAGACCCAGTACTTC
>.|TRBJ1-5|TRBV24-1|.
CATSRAPGEPQHF
TGTGCCACCAGTAGGGCTCCGGGCGAGCCCCAGCATTTT
>.|TRBJ2-2|TRBV20-1|many
CSARVGSGTGELFF
TGCAGTGCTAGAGTGGGCTCTGGGACCGGGGAGCTGTTTTTT
>TRBD1|TRBJ1-1|TRBV4-1|.
CASSQIQGVNTEAFF
TGCGCCAGCAGCCAAATTCAGGGGGTGAACACTGAAGCTTTCTTT
>.|TRBJ1-3|TRBV12-3/TRBV12-4|many
CASSYGTSGNTIYF
TGTGCCAGCAGTTATGGGACATCTGGAAACACCATATATTTT
>.|TRBJ2-5|TRBV4-1|many
CASSQRPWETQYF
TGCGCCAGCAGCCAGAGACCCTGGGAGACCCAGTACTTC
>TRBD1|TRBJ1-2|TRBV12-3/TRBV12-4|.
CASSFLSPPTGNYGYTF
TGTGCCAGCAGTTTTCTGTCCCCCCCGACAGGGAATTATGGCTACACCTTC
>.|TRBJ1-2|TRBV7-2|many
CASGTANYGYTF
TGTGCCAGCGGAACAGCCAACTATGGCTACACCTTC
>.|TRBJ1-2|TRBV28|many
CASSFGRGVYGYTF
TGTGCCAGCAGTTTCGGCAGGGGCGTCTATGGCTACACCTTC
>.|TRBJ1-2|TRBV30|.
CAWSVSRADGYTF
TGTGCCTGGAGTGTATCCAGGGCGGATGGCTACACCTTC
>.|TRBJ1-3|TRBV30|many
CAWSGGTSGNTIYF
TGTGCCTGGAGTGGGGGAACCTCTGGAAACACCATATATTTT
>.|TRBJ2-5|TRBV7-2|.
CASSFGPGAKETQYF
TGTGCCAGCAGCTTTGGGCCAGGGGCTAAAGAGACCCAGTACTTC
>TRBD2|TRBJ2-7|TRBV20-1|.
CSASMVLAARPYEQYF
TGCAGTGCTAGTATGGTCCTAGCGGCGCGGCCCTACGAGCAGTACTTC